The 26 T cell receptor beta chains below come from one sample, sequenced in a study of CD8 T cells in Susac syndrome (dated by TCRdb to between 2017 and 2020). Library generation was performed with the immunoSEQ multiplex PCR assay. RNA was extracted with the RNeasy kit and about 0.5 to 1 ug was reverse transcribed using random hexamers. TCRdb reprocessed the public reads (quality trimming at Q25 with fastp, clone calling with MiXCR) and kept in-frame beta chains. Entries are consolidated by CDR3 protein sequence, retaining the most common genes and DNA. Across this sample there are about 52,000 distinct CDR3 sequences, with 93% seen only once. Less than 0.55% of the sample is in the top ten clones. Material for sequencing was CD8+ T cells from PBMCs. These receptors originate from a human donor with multiple sclerosis.

The chain employs TRBV27 and TRBJ2-1; D possibly corresponds to TRBD1 (5 bases). The germline V gene encodes CDR1 MNHEY and CDR2 SMNVEV (reference sequence). V was cut by 7 bases and J by 7 bases, with 17 bases left in between. The CDR3 totals 14 residues. The CDR3 DNA sequence: TGTGCCAGCACCCTGGGGCTCCCTAATAATGAGCAGTTCTTC. Its protein product is CASTLGLPNNEQFF.

The J gene is TRBJ2-5, the V gene TRBV12-3 or TRBV12-4; TRBD2 agrees at 8 bases. Unmatched junction bases numbered 11, after V lost 6 bases and J lost 5 bases. The CDR3 has 15 residues. The CDR3 nucleotides read TGTGCCAGCAGACCCCTCGCGGGGGGTTGGGAGACCCAGTACTTC. Its protein is CASRPLAGGWETQYF.

The genes are TRBV28 and TRBJ2-3; TRBD2 matches 8 bases. The ends lost 5 bases at V and 4 bases at J; junction bases unmatched: 8. The CDR3 is 15 amino acids. Germline values: CDR1 MDHEN, CDR2 SYDVKM. The CDR3, as DNA: TGTGCCAGCAGTCGGGGGGGGGAGATCGCAGATACGCAGTATTTT. Translated: CASSRGGEIADTQYF.

This chain joins TRBV7-9 and TRBJ2-5; TRBD2 aligns across 7 bases. V lost 3 bases to trimming and J lost 2 bases; unmatched junction nucleotides: 0. There are 13 residues in the CDR3. CDR1 and CDR2 from the germline V gene are SEHNR and FQNEAQ (reference sequence). CDR3 nucleotides: TGTGCCAGCAGCTTGGGAGGGCAAGAGACCCAGTACTTC. Residues: CASSLGGQETQYF. Variable domain in full (rest from reference TRBV7-9 and TRBJ2-5): DTGVSQNPRHKITKRGQNVTFRCDPISEHNRLYWYRQTLGQGPEFLTYFQNEAQLEKSRLLSDRFSAERPKGSFSTLEIQRTEQGDSAMYLCASSLGGQETQYFGPGTRLLVL.

The count of this clonotype is one. J is TRBJ1-2 and V is TRBV30, with a possible D match to TRBD1 (6 bases). The V end was cut by 0 bases, the J end by 4 bases, with 15 bases between. CDR1 and CDR2 (germline): GTSNPN, SVGIG (reference sequence). The CDR3 is 15 amino acids. CDR3 nucleotides: TGTGCCTGGAGTGTGACAGGCGCAGCGATCTATGGCTACACCTTC. It codes for CAWSVTGAAIYGYTF.

The chain uses TRBV7-3 and TRBJ2-1; 9 bases match TRBD1. CDR3 length: 15 residues. Per the germline V gene, CDR1 is SGHTA and CDR2 is FQGTGA. The ends lost 4 bases at V and 1 base at J; junction bases unmatched: 2. CDR3 in amino acids: CASSSTGGSYNEQFF. CDR3 nucleotides: TGTGCCAGCAGCTCGACAGGGGGTTCCTACAATGAGCAGTTCTTC.

This chain's CDR3 is CASRPRGDYEQYF. In DNA, the CDR3 is TGTGCCAGCAGGCCCCGGGGGGACTACGAGCAGTACTTC. The chain is built from TRBV28 and TRBJ2-7; 7 bases align to TRBD2. V lost 6 bases and J lost 3; bases outside the gene matches: 5. Germline V lookup: CDR1 MDHEN, CDR2 SYDVKM. This CDR3 comprises 13 residues.

J is TRBJ2-1 and V is TRBV15, with D unclear. Looked up from germline, CDR1 is LNHNV and CDR2 is YYDKDF (reference sequence). V lost 3 bases, J lost 0 bases, and 9 bases lay in between. The CDR3 consists of 15 residues. This CDR3 is CATSSTHRSYNEQFF. The DNA for the CDR3 is TGTGCCACCAGCAGTACACATCGCTCCTACAATGAGCAGTTCTTC.

The chain is built from TRBV20-1 and TRBJ1-1, with D unresolved. The CDR3 loop spans 13 amino acids. Germline V gene sequence: CDR1 DFQATT, CDR2 SNEGSKA (reference sequence). V shed 4 bases and J shed 4 bases, with 13 bases lying between them. The CDR3 reads CSAMGGLGTEAFF. Here the CDR3 DNA reads TGCAGTGCTATGGGAGGGTTGGGCACTGAAGCTTTCTTT.

The chain employs TRBV7-9 and TRBJ1-2, with D perhaps TRBD1 (5 bases). V was clipped by 1 base and J by 6 bases, with 6 bases between them. Germline CDR1 SEHNR, CDR2 FQNEAQ (reference sequence). CDR3 length equals 12 residues. CDR3 nucleotide sequence: TGTGCCAGCAGCTTAGACAGGCATGGCTACACCTTC. It yields the protein CASSLDRHGYTF.

The gene calls are TRBV7-9 and TRBJ2-7; no clear D gene. V was shortened by 4 bases and J by 0 bases, with 13 bases between the two germline ends. The CDR3 runs to 15 residues. The germline gives CDR1 SEHNR, CDR2 FQNEAQ (reference sequence). The CDR3 protein is CASSSETEYSYEQYF. The CDR3 nucleotides read TGTGCCAGCAGCTCGGAGACGGAGTACTCCTACGAGCAGTACTTC.

V and J are TRBV11-2 and TRBJ2-3; a possible D gene is TRBD1 (5 bases). This CDR3 contains 14 residues. Germline CDR1 is SGHAT and CDR2 is FQNNGV. Trimming removed 0 bases from V and 6 bases from J, with 10 bases in between. Here the CDR3 reads CASSLETGGDTQYF. The DNA for the CDR3 is TGTGCCAGCAGCTTAGAAACAGGTGGCGATACGCAGTATTTT.

The J gene is TRBJ1-1, the V gene TRBV4-1; D is undetermined. The CDR3 length is 15 residues. CDR1 and CDR2 from the germline V gene are MGHRA and YSYEKL. V lost 1 base and J lost 2, with 11 bases in between. The CDR3 loop reads CASSQVPELNTEAFF. The CDR3, as DNA: TGCGCCAGCAGCCAAGTGCCGGAGCTAAACACTGAAGCTTTCTTT.

The count of this clonotype is one. At one end the junction does not follow the germline gene, possibly because of a read error. The chain employs TRBV7-7 and TRBJ2-3, with 12 bases aligning to TRBD2. Germline CDR1 SSHAT, CDR2 FNYEAQ (reference sequence). CDR3 size: 17 residues. The CDR3 loop is CASSFGTSGSSTDTQYF. The CDR3 DNA is TGTGCTAGCAGCTTTGGGACTAGCGGGTCTAGCACAGATACGCAGTATTTT.

The chain uses TRBV4-2 and TRBJ2-7, with D possibly being TRBD1 (6 bases). CDR1 and CDR2 (germline): LGHNA, YNFKEQ. The CDR3 length is 15 residues. With 0 bases removed from V and 0 bases from J, the gap between germline ends came to 9 bases. As DNA, the CDR3 is TGTGCCAGCAGCCAAGATGGACAGCCCTCCTACGAGCAGTACTTC. It codes for CASSQDGQPSYEQYF.

The chain couples TRBV13 to TRBJ2-1, with 7 bases aligning to TRBD1. Germline V gene data show CDR1 as PRHDT and CDR2 as FYEKMQ (reference sequence). With V trimmed by 4 bases and J by 3 bases, 12 bases remained unmatched. The CDR3 is made up of 17 amino acids. CDR3 coding DNA: TGTGCCAGCAGCTCGACCGAGGAACAGGGGCTCTACAATGAGCAGTTCTTC. Translated: CASSSTEEQGLYNEQFF.

V gene TRBV12-3 or TRBV12-4 combines with J gene TRBJ2-3, with 8 nucleotides matching TRBD2. Trimming at V came to 6 bases and at J to 6 bases, leaving 2 bases not matched to a gene. CDR3 length equals 12 residues. In nucleotides, the CDR3 is TGTGCCAGCAGAGGACTAGCCGATACGCAGTATTTT. This encodes CASRGLADTQYF.

The gene calls are TRBV7-9 and TRBJ2-3; 12 nucleotides align to TRBD2. The CDR3 spans 17 residues. The V gene end was trimmed by 5 bases and the J gene end by 10 bases; junction bases not matched to a gene: 16. Germline V gene sequence: CDR1 SEHNR, CDR2 FQNEAQ (reference sequence). CDR3 sequence (DNA): TGTGCCAGCAGCCCGCACCTACTAGCGGGGGGCCGGATAGCGCAGTATTTT. The encoded protein is CASSPHLLAGGRIAQYF.

This clonotype was recorded once. J is TRBJ2-7 and V is TRBV6-1; 11 positions match TRBD1. The CDR3 loop spans 15 amino acids. Trimming at V came to 1 base and at J to 3 bases, leaving 2 bases not matched to a gene. Germline CDR1 and CDR2: MNHNS and SASEGT. CDR3 sequence (DNA): TGTGCCAGCAGTGAAGGGGACAGGGGGGTCTACGAGCAGTACTTC. The encoded protein is CASSEGDRGVYEQYF.

The chain joins TRBV7-8 to TRBJ2-3, with TRBD2 as a possible D gene (6 bases). Trimming removed 4 bases from V and 7 bases from J, with 9 bases in between. This CDR3 has 12 residues. Germline V gene data show CDR1 as SGHVS and CDR2 as FQNEAQ. CDR3 sequence reads: CASSYGGNTQYF. The CDR3 DNA follows: TGTGCCAGCAGCTACGGAGGGAATACGCAGTATTTT.

The chain uses TRBV13 and TRBJ2-7, with 10 bases aligning to TRBD2. Per germline, CDR1 PRHDT and CDR2 FYEKMQ (reference sequence). This CDR3 has 15 amino acids. Trimming removed 5 bases from V and 0 bases from J; junction bases left unmatched: 4. Here the CDR3 DNA reads TGTGCCAGCAGCCCGGGGACTAGCGACTCCTACGAGCAGTACTTC. It yields the protein CASSPGTSDSYEQYF.

J is TRBJ2-3 and V is TRBV7-2, with a tentative D call TRBD2 (5 bases). CDR1 is SGHTA, CDR2 FQGNSA, per germline. V dropped 4 bases and J dropped 1 base, with 9 bases sitting between them. There are 14 residues in the CDR3. In nucleotides, the CDR3 is TGTGCCAGCAGCTCGTACGGGGGCACAGATACGCAGTATTTT. Its protein is CASSSYGGTDTQYF.

This CDR3 reads CATSSPGVYGYTF. CDR3 sequence (DNA): TGTGCCACCAGCAGCCCAGGGGTTTACGGCTACACCTTC. This rearrangement joins TRBV15 to TRBJ1-2; tentatively, D is TRBD1 (6 bases). CDR3 size: 13 residues. Between the trimmed V and J ends, which lost 3 bases and 8 bases, there was a span of 13 bases. CDR1 is LNHNV and CDR2 is YYDKDF in the germline V gene (reference sequence).

V and J are TRBV29-1 and TRBJ1-2; D remains ambiguous. CDR3 length: 12 amino acids. V gave up 5 bases and J gave up 1 base, with 8 bases separating them. Germline CDR1 is SQVTM and CDR2 is ANQGSEA. CDR3 sequence reads: CSVINDNYGYTF. CDR3 sequence (DNA): TGCAGCGTTATCAACGATAACTATGGCTACACCTTC.

This clonotype was recorded a few times. The rearrangement uses TRBV4-2 and TRBJ1-2; D is uncertain. The germline V gene has CDR1 LGHNA and CDR2 YNFKEQ. The CDR3 covers 14 residues. The V end lost 1 base, the J end lost 3 bases, and 9 bases lay between the germline ends. This CDR3 is CASSQARGDYGYTF. CDR3 sequence (DNA): TGTGCCAGCAGCCAAGCTCGAGGCGACTATGGCTACACCTTC.

The chain recombines TRBV4-3 with TRBJ1-2, with TRBD1 identical over 10 bases. The junction had 6 bases not matched to a gene; V was cut back by 1 base and J by 7 bases. CDR1 and CDR2 from the germline V gene are LGHNA and YSLEER. The CDR3 is made up of 15 amino acids. The CDR3 DNA is TGCGCCAGCAGCCAAGTAATACGGGACAGGGGTGGCTACACCTTC. Its protein product is CASSQVIRDRGGYTF.